This T cell receptor (beta chain) was found in a study of T-cell reconstitution after alpha-beta-depleted transplantation in children. Unique molecular identifiers were incorporated into the prepared TCRbeta library. Via MiXCR, TCRdb re-called the PCR reads, giving one row per CDR3 protein. The sample consists of 7,000 or so distinct CDR3 sequences, roughly 5% of them appearing once. This clonotype came up many times. Its specificity is unknown. Trimming stripped 2 bases from V and 0 bases from J, with 9 bases between. The CDR3 spans 15 residues. From germline, CDR1 is SGHRS and CDR2 YFSETQ. General study points: When one year had passed after transplant, most T-cell counts and diversity came from newly produced T cells. Where alpha-beta T cells came from about two months after transplant was reportedly several hundred expanded graft clones.

The sequenced sample was PBMCs, mostly from graft donor cells, obtained 180 days after TCRalphabeta/CD19-depleted stem cell transplant. J is TRBJ1-5 and V is TRBV5-1; D is undetermined. The receptor comes from a child younger than two who had a stem cell transplant for acute myeloid leukemia, so the T cells may come from the graft donor. This CDR3 reads CASSLISYSNQPQHF. CDR3 nucleotides: TGCGCCAGCAGCTTAATTAGCTATAGCAATCAGCCCCAGCATTTT.